This T cell receptor (beta chain) stems from a study of T cell repertoires in cytomegalovirus infection. The wider study: Indicated by public TCR beta signatures were CMV infection and matching HLA type.

In TCRdb, the reads were re-called with MiXCR into one record per CDR3 protein. The table has about 570,000 distinct CDR3 sequences, roughly 43% seen once. A word on this clonotype: The antigen is undetermined.

CDR1 is DFQATT, CDR2 SNEGSKA, per germline (reference sequence). There are 13 residues in the CDR3. Trimming removed 7 bases from V and 0 bases from J, with 7 bases in between. Study-level findings and limits: HLA-C-restricted CMV clonotypes gave the most frequent clonotype in two of eight donors. People with CMV and the relevant HLA were identified by cumulative public TCR beta family frequency.

The rearrangement links TRBV20-1 to TRBJ2-6; D not resolved. The specimen comprised cultured PBMCs, sampled from culture after CMV antigen stimulation. The TCR was taken from a human donor in good health (CMV status not recorded). Some clones in this sample may be carry-over from other donors' samples. CDR3 in amino acids: CSVWDSGANVLTF. For the CDR3, the DNA is TGCAGTGTATGGGACTCTGGGGCCAACGTCCTGACTTTC.